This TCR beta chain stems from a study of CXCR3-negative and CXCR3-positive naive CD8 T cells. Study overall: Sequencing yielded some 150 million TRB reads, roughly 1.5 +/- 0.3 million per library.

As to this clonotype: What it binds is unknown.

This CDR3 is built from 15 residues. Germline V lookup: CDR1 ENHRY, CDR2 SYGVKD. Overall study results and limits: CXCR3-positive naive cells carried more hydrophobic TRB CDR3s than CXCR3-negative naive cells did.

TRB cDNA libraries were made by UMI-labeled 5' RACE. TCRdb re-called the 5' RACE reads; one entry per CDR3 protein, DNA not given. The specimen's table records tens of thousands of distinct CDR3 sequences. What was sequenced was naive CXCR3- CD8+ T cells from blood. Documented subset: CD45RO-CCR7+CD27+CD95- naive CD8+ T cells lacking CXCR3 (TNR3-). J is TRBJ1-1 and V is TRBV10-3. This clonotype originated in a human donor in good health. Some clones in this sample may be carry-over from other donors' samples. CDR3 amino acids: CAISESREKNTEAFF.